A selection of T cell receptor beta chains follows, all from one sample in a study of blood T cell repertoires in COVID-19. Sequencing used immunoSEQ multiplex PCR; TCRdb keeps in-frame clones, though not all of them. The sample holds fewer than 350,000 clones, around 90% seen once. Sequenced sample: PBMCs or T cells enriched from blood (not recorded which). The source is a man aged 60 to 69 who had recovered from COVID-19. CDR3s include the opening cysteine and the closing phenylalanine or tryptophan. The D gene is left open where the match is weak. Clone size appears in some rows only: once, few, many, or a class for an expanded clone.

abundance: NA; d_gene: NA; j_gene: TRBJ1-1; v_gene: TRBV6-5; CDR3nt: TGTGCCAGCATAACAGAAAGCTACACTGAAGCTTTCTTT; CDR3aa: CASITESYTEAFF
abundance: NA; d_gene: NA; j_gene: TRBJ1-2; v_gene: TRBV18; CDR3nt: TGTGCCAGCTCTACAGGGTCCTCGGGTCGGGATGGCTACACCTTC; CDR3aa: CASSTGSSGRDGYTF
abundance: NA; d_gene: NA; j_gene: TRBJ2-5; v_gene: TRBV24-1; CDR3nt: TGTGCCACCAGTGATTTTCATCGGGGAACACAAGAGACCCAGTACTTC; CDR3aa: CATSDFHRGTQETQYF
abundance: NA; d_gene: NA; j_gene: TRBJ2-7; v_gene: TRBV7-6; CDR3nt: TGTGCCAGCAGCTTAGAACAGGGCACTACTTCCTACGAGCAGTACTTC; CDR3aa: CASSLEQGTTSYEQYF
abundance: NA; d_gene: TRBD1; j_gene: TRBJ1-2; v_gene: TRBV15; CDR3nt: TGTGCCACCAGCAGAGAGGGACAGGGGGCCATCGGCTACACCTTC; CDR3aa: CATSREGQGAIGYTF
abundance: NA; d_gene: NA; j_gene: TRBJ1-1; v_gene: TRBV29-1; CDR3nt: TGCAGCGTCTACTCCGCGGGGTGGACTGAAGCTTTCTTT; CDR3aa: CSVYSAGWTEAFF
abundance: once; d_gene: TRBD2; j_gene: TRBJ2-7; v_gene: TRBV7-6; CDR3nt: TGTGCCAGCAGCTTAGATTCTGGGCGGGGGGGCTACGAGCAGTACTTC; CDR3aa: CASSLDSGRGGYEQYF
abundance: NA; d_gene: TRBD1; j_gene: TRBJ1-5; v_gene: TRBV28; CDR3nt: TGTGCCAGCAAAGGGACAGTAACAAATCAGCCCCAGCATTTT; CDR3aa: CASKGTVTNQPQHF
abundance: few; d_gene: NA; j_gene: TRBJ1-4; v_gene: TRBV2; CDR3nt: TGTGCCAGCAGCCGGGGGACGGGGGGATGGGAAAAACTGTTTTTT; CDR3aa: CASSRGTGGWEKLFF
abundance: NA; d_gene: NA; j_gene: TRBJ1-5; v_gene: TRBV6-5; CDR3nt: TGTGCCAGCAGCTCCAACAGAGCCAATCAGCCCCAGCATTTT; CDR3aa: CASSSNRANQPQHF
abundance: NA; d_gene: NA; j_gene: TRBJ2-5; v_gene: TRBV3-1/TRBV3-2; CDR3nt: TGTGCCAGCAGCCAAGATTACCTCGGGGAGACCCAGTACTTC; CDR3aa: CASSQDYLGETQYF
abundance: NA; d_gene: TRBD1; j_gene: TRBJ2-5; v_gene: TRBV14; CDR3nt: TGTGCCAGCAGCCAAGAGGACAGGGTCGGGGTGACCCAGTACTTC; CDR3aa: CASSQEDRVGVTQYF
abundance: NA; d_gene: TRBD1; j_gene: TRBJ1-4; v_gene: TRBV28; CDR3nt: TGTGCCAGCAGCACCCCGGGACAGAGGGCAACTAATGAAAAACTGTTTTTT; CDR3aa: CASSTPGQRATNEKLFF
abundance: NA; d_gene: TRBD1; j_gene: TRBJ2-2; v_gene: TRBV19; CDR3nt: TGTGCCAGTAGTATCCCCGGGACAGCCCGGAACACCGGGGAGCTGTTTTTT; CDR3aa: CASSIPGTARNTGELFF
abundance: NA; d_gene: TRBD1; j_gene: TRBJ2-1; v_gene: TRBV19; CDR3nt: TGTGCCAGTAGTATCAGTGGGACAGAGTACAATGAGCAGTTCTTC; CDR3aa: CASSISGTEYNEQFF
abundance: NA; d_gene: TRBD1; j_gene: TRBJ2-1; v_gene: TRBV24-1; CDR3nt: TGTGCCACCAGTGACCAGGACAGGGACAATGAGCAGTTCTTC; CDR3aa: CATSDQDRDNEQFF
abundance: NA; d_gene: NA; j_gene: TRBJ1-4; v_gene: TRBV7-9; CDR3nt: TGTGCCAGCAGCTTAGGGCAGGGAAATGAAAAACTGTTTTTT; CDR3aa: CASSLGQGNEKLFF
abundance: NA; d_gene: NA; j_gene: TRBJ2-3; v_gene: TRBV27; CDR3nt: TGTGCCAGCAGTTCCCCTAGGGGAACGCAGTATTTT; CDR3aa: CASSSPRGTQYF
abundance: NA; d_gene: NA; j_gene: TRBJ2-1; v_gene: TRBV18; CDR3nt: TGTGCCAGCTCACCACCAAGCGGACGGCCTGAGCAGTTCTTC; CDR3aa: CASSPPSGRPEQFF
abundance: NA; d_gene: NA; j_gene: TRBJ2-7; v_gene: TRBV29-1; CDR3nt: TGCAGCGCCCTCGGGCTAGCGCAGTACGAGCAGTACTTC; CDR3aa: CSALGLAQYEQYF
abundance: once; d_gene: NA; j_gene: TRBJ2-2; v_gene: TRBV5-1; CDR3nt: TGCGCCAGCAGCTCTGATAGAGGCAGCACCGGGGAGCTGTTTTTT; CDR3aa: CASSSDRGSTGELFF
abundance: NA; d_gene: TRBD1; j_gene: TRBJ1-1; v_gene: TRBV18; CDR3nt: TGTGCCAGCTCACCGGGACAGTCGGGGAACACTGAAGCTTTCTTT; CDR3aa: CASSPGQSGNTEAFF
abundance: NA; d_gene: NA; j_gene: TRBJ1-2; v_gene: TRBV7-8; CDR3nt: TGTGCCAGCAGCTTAGTCAGGGGCCATCATGGCTACACCTTC; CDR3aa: CASSLVRGHHGYTF
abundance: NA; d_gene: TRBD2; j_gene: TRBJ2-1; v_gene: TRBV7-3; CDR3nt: TGTGCCAGCAGCTTAAATGGGAGGGCCAATGAGCAGTTCTTC; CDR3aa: CASSLNGRANEQFF